This T cell receptor beta chain appears in the sequencing data of a study of graft-versus-host responses after intestinal transplantation. Study-wide context: Each of the recipients got a multivisceral, liver-intestinal, or isolated intestinal transplant. Recipients across the board were started on anti-thymocyte globulin induction, then kept on tacrolimus and steroids for roughly 3 years.

The CDR3 extends over 14 amino acids. Between the trimmed V and J ends, which lost 3 bases and 2 bases, there was a span of 11 bases. The V gene's germline CDR1 is MGHRA and CDR2 YSYEKL. Profiled with immunoSEQ multiplex PCR; TCRdb holds only in-frame clones, not every one. The profile shows some 25,000 clones, about 92% of them singletons. This clone appeared once. V is TRBV4-1 and J is TRBJ2-7; TRBD2 is a possible D gene (5 bases). Sequenced here: PBMCs, sampled 18 days after transplant. This clonotype was obtained from a human patient who received an intestinal transplant, so some T cells may come from the graft donor. The CDR3 region has the DNA TGCGCCAGCAGCCATTCCCCCGGGGCCTACGAGCAGTACTTC. This sequence encodes CASSHSPGAYEQYF.